This T cell receptor beta chain was found in a study of T-cell memory formation after mild COVID-19. One entry per CDR3 protein, called by TCRdb with MiXCR from the 5' RACE reads. The table includes approximately 480,000 distinct CDR3 sequences, roughly 18% detected once. The CDR3 loop spans 15 amino acids. V was pared by 4 bases and J by 3 bases, with 10 bases between. The sequence was obtained from an adult woman who had mild COVID-19 (a few samples of this study predate the infection). Cell type and time point are not known. Sequences were obtained from PBMCs or a T cell subset sorted from them (not recorded which). This chain connects TRBV12-3 or TRBV12-4 to TRBJ2-6, with D hard to call. The CDR3 protein is CASSWGHRGANVLTF. In DNA, the CDR3 is TGTGCCAGCAGTTGGGGTCACCGTGGGGCCAACGTCCTGACTTTC.